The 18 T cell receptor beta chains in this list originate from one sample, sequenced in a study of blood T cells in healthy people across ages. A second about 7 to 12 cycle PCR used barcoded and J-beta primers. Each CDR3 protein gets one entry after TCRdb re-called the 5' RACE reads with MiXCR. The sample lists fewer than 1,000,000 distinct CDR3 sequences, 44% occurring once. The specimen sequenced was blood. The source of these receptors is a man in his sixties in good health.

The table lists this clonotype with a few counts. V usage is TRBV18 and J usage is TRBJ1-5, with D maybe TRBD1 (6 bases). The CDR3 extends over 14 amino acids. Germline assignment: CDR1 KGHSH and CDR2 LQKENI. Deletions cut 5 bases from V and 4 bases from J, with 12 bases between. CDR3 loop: CASSARGENQPQHF. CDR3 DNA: TGTGCCAGCTCAGCGAGGGGGGAAAATCAGCCCCAGCATTTT.

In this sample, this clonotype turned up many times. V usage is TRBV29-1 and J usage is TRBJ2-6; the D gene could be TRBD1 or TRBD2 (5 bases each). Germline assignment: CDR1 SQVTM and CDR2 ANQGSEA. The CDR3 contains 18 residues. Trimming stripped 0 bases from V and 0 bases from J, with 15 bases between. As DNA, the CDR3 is TGCAGCGTTGAAGATCGAGGGGCAGGCTCCTCTGGGGCCAACGTCCTGACTTTC. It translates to CSVEDRGAGSSGANVLTF.

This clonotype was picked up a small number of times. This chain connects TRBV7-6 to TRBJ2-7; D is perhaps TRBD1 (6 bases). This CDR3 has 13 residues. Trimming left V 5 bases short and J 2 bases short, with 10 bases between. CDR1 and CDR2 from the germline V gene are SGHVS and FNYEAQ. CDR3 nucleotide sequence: TGTGCCAGCAGCGACAGGCCAGCCTACGAGCAGTACTTC. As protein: CASSDRPAYEQYF.

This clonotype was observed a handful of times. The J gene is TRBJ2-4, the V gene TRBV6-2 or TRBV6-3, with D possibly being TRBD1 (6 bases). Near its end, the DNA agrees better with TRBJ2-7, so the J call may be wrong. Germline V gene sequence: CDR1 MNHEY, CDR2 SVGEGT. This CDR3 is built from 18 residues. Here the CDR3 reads CASSYYTTRGRGSYEQYF. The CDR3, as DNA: TGTGCCAGCAGTTACTACACCACCCGTGGCAGGGGAAGCTACGAGCAGTACTTC.

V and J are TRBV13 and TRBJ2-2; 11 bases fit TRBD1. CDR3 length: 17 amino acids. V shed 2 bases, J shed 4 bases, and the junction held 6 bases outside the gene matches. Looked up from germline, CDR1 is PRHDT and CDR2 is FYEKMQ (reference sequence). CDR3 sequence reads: CASSLRGTGGFTGELFF. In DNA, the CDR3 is TGTGCCAGCAGCTTAAGGGGGACAGGGGGGTTCACCGGGGAGCTGTTTTTT. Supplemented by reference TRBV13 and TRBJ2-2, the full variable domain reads AAGVIQSPRHLIKEKRETATLKCYPIPRHDTVYWYQQGPGQDPQFLISFYEKMQSDKGSIPDRFSAQQFSDYHSELNMSSLELGDSALYFCASSLRGTGGFTGELFFGEGSRLTVL.

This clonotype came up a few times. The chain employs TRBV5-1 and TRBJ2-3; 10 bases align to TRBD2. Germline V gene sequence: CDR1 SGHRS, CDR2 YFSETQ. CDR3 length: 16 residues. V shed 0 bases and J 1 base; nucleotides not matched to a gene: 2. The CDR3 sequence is CASSLELAGGTDTQYF. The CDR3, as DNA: TGCGCCAGCAGCTTGGAGCTAGCGGGGGGCACAGATACGCAGTATTTT.

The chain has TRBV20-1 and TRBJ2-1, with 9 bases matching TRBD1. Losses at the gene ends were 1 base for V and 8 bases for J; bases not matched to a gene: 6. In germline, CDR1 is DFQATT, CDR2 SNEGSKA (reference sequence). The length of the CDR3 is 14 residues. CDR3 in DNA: TGCAGTGCTAGAGTTTCGGACAGGGGCCATGAGCAGTTCTTC. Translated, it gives CSARVSDRGHEQFF.

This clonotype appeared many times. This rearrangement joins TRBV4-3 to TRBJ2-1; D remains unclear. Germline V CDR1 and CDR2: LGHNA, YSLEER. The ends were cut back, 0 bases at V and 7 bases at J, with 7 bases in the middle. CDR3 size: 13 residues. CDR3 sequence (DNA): TGCGCCAGCAGCCAAGAGCTAAGGAATGAGCAGTTCTTC. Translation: CASSQELRNEQFF.

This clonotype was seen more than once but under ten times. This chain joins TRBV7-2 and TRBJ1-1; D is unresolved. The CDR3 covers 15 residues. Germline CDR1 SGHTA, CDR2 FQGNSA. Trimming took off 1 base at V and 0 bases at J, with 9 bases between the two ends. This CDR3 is CASSLEPPVNTEAFF. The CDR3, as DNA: TGTGCCAGCAGCTTAGAACCGCCAGTGAACACTGAAGCTTTCTTT. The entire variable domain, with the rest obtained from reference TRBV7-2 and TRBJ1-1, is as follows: GAGVSQSPSNKVTEKGKDVELRCDPISGHTALYWYRQSLGQGLEFLIYFQGNSAPDKSGLPSDRFSAERTGGSVSTLTIQRTQQEDSAVYLCASSLEPPVNTEAFFGQGTRLTVV.

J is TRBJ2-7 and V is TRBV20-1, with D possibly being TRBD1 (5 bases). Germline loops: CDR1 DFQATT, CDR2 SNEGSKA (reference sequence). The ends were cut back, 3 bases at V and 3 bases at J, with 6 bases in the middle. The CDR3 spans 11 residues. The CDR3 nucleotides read TGCAGTGCTAGGGGGCTCTACGAGCAGTACTTC. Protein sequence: CSARGLYEQYF.

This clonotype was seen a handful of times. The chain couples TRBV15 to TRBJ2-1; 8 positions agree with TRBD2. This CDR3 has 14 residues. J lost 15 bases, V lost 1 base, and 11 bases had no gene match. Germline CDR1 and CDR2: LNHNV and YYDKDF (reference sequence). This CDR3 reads CATSRASGTRDRFF. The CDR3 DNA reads TGTGCCACCAGCAGAGCATCCGGGACTAGAGATCGGTTCTTC. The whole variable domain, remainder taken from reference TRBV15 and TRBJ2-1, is DAMVIQNPRYQVTQFGKPVTLSCSQTLNHNVMYWYQQKSSQAPKLLFHYYDKDFNNEADTPDNFQSRRPNTSFCFLDIRSPGLGDTAMYLCATSRASGTRDRFFGPGTRLTVL.

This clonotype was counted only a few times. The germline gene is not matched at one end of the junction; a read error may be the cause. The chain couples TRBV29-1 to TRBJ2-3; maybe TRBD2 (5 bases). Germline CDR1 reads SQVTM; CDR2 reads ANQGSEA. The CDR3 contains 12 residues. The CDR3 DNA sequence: TGCAGCGCCGGCCTAGCATCAGATGCGCAGTATTTT. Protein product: CSAGLASDAQYF.

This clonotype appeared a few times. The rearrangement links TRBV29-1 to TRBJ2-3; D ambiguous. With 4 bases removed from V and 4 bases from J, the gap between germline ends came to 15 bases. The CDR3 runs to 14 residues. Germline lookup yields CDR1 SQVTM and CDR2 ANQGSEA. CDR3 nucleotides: TGCAGCGTTGTCCAGGAGCGAAGACCAGATACGCAGTATTTT. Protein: CSVVQERRPDTQYF.

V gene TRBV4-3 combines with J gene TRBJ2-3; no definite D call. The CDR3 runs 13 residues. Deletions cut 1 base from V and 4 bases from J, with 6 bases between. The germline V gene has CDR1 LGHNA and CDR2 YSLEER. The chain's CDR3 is CASSQVLADTQYF. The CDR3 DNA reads TGCGCCAGCAGCCAAGTGTTGGCAGATACGCAGTATTTT.

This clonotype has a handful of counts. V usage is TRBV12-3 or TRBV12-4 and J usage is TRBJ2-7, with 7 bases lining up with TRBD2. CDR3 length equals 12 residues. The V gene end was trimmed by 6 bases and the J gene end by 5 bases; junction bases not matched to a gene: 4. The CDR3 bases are TGTGCCAGCAGCCATGGGAGGGACGAGCAGTACTTC. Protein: CASSHGRDEQYF.

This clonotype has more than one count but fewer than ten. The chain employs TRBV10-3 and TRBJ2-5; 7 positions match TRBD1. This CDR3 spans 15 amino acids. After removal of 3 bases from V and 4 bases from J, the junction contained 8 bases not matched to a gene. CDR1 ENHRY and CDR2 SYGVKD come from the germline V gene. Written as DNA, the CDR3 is TGTGCCATCAGTGACTTGACAGGGCTAGGAGAGACCCAGTACTTC. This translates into CAISDLTGLGETQYF.

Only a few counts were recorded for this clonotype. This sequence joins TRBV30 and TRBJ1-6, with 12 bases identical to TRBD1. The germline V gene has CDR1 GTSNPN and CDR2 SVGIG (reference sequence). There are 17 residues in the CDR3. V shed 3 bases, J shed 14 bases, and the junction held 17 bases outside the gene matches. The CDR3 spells CAWSVRTSGQGAWALHF. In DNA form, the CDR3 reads TGTGCCTGGAGCGTACGGACCTCGGGACAGGGGGCTTGGGCCCTCCACTTT. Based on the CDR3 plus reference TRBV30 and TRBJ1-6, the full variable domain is SQTIHQWPATLVQPVGSPLSLECTVEGTSNPNLYWYRQAAGRGLQLLFYSVGIGQISSEVPQNLSASRPQDRQFILSSKKLLLSDSGFYLCAWSVRTSGQGAWALHFGNGTRLTVT.

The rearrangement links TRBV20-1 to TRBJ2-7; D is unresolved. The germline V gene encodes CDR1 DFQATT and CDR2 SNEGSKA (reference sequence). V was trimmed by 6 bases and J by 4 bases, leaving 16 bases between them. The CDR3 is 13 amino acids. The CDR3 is CSATLPTEYEQYF. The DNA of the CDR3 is TGCAGTGCAACACTCCCGACGGAATACGAGCAGTACTTC.